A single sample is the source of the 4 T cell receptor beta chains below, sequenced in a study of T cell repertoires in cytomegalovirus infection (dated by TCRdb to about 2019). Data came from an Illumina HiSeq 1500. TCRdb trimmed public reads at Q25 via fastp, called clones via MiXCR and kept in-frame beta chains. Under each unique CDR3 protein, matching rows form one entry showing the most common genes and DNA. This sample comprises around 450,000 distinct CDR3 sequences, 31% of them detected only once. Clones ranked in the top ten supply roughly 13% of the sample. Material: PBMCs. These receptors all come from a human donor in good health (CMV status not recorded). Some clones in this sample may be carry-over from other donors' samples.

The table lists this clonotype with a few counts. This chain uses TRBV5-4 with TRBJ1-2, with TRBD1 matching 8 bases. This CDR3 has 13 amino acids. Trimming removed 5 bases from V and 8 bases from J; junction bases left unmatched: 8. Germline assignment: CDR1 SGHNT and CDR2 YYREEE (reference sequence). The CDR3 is CASSSTGGGGYTF. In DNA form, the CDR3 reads TGTGCCAGCAGTTCAACAGGGGGTGGGGGCTACACCTTC.

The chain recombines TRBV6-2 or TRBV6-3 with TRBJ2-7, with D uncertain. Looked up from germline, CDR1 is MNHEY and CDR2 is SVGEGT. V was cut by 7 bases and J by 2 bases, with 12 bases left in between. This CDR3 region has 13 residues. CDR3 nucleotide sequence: TGTGCCAGCAAACCGGACGAAACCTACGAGCAGTACTTC. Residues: CASKPDETYEQYF.

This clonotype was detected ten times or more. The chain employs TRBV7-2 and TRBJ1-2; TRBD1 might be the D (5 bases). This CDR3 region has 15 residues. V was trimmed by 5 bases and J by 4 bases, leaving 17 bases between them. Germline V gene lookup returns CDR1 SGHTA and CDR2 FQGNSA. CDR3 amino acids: CASSTRPREFYGYTF. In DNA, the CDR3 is TGTGCCAGCAGCACTAGACCCAGGGAATTCTATGGCTACACCTTC. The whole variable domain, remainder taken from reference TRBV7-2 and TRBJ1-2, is GAGVSQSPSNKVTEKGKDVELRCDPISGHTALYWYRQSLGQGLEFLIYFQGNSAPDKSGLPSDRFSAERTGGSVSTLTIQRTQQEDSAVYLCASSTRPREFYGYTFGSGTRLTVV.

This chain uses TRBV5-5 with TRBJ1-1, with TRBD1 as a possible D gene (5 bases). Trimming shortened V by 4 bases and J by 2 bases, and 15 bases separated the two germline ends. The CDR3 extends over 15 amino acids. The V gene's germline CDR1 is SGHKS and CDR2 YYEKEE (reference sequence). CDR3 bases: TGTGCCAGCAGCCAGGGACGGATTACCAACACTGAAGCTTTCTTT. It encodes CASSQGRITNTEAFF.